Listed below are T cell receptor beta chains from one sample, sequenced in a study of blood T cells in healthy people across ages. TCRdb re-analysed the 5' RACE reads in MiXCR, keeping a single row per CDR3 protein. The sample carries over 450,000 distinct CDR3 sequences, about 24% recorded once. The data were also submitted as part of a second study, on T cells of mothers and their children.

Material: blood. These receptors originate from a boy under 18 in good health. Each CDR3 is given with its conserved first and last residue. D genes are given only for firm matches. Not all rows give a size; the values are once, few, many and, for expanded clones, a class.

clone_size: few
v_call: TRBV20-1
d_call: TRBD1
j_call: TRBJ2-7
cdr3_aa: CSARGRTVQGERYF
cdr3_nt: TGCAGTGCTAGAGGACGGACAGTCCAGGGGGAGCGGTACTTC

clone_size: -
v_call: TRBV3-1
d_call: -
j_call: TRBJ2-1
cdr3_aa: CASSQARYNEQFF
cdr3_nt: TGTGCCAGCAGCCAAGCTAGGTACAATGAGCAGTTCTTC

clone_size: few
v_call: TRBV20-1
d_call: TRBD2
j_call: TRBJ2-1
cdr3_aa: CSALMAGELNEQFF
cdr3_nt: TGCAGTGCTCTAATGGCGGGAGAGTTAAATGAGCAGTTCTTC

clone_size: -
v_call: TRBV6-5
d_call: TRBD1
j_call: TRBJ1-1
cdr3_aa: CASSTQGVAEAFF
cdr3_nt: TGTGCCAGCAGTACCCAGGGGGTCGCTGAAGCTTTCTTT

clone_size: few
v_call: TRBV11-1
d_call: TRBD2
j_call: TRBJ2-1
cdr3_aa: CASSSYGTSGGNEQFF
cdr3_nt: TGTGCCAGCAGCTCTTATGGGACTAGCGGGGGGAATGAGCAGTTCTTC

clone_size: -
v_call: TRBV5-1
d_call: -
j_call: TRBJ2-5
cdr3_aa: CASSFLETFQETQYF
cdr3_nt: TGCGCCAGCAGCTTCCTCGAGACTTTCCAAGAGACCCAGTACTTC

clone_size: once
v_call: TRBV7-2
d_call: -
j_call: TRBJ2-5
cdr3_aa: CASTLTGTPGETQYF
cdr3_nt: TGTGCCAGTACGTTGACCGGGACCCCGGGGGAGACCCAGTACTTC

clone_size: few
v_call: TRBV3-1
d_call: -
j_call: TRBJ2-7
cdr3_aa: CASTAGTSYEQYF
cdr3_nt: TGTGCCAGCACCGCAGGGACCTCCTACGAGCAGTACTTC

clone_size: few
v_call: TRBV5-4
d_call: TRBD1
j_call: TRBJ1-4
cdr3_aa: CASSLGTGFDATNEKLFF
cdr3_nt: TGTGCCAGCAGCTTAGGGACAGGCTTTGATGCAACTAATGAAAAACTGTTTTTT

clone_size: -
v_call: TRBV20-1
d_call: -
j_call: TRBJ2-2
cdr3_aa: CSAPRPLTGELFF
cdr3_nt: TGCAGTGCTCCCAGGCCCCTCACCGGGGAGCTGTTTTTT

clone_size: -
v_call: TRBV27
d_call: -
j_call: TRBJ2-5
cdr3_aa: CASSGWAGQETQYF
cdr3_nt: TGTGCCAGCAGCGGGTGGGCGGGGCAAGAGACCCAGTACTTC

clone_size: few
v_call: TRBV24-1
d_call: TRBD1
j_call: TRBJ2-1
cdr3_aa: CATSQGVDEQFF
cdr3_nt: TGTGCCACCAGTCAGGGGGTAGATGAGCAGTTCTTC

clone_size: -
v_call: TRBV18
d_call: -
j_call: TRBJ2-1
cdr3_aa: CASSPPNQGSYNEQFF
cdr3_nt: TGTGCCAGCTCACCACCGAATCAGGGCTCCTACAATGAGCAGTTCTTC

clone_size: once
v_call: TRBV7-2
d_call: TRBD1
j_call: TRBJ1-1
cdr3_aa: CASSLVLGGQGAGTEAFF
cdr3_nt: TGTGCCAGCAGCTTAGTTCTAGGGGGACAGGGGGCCGGCACTGAAGCTTTCTTT

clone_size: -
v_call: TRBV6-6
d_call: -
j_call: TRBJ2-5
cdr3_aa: CASSYSTGTRQETQYF
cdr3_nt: TGTGCCAGCAGTTACTCAACAGGAACAAGGCAAGAGACCCAGTACTTC

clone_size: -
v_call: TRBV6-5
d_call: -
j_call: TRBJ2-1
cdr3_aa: CASSYEGEPYNEQFF
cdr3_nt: TGTGCCAGCAGTTACGAGGGGGAACCTTACAATGAGCAGTTCTTC

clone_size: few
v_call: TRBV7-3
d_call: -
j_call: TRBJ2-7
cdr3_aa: CASSVGLTRFYEQYF
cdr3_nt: TGTGCCAGCAGCGTCGGCTTAACTAGGTTCTACGAGCAGTATTTC

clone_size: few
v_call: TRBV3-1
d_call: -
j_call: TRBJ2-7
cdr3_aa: CTSSQVDSSYEQYF
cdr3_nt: TGTACCAGCAGCCAAGTTGACAGTTCCTACGAGCAGTACTTC

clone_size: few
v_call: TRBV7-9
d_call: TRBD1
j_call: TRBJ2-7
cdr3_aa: CASSLTGVSYEQYF
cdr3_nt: TGTGCCAGCAGCTTAACAGGGGTCTCCTACGAGCAGTACTTC

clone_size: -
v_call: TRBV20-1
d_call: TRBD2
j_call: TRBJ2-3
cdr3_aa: CSAAGRGDTQYF
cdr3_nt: TGCAGTGCTGCCGGGAGGGGAGATACGCAGTATTTT

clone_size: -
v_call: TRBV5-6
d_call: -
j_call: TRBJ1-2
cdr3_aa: CASSLAIYGYTF
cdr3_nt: TGTGCCAGCAGCTTGGCGATCTATGGCTACACCTTC

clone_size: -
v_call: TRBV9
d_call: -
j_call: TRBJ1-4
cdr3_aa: CASSFTGSSNEKLFF
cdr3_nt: TGTGCCAGCAGCTTCACCGGGTCTTCTAATGAAAAACTGTTTTTT

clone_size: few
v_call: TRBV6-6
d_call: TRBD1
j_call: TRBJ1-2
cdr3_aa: CASSLSDRGYGYTF
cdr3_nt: TGTGCCAGCAGTCTCTCTGACAGGGGCTATGGCTACACCTTC

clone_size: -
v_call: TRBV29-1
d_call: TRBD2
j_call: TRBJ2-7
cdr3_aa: CSIELSLGLAETFCYEQYF
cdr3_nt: TGCAGCATCGAGCTTTCCTTGGGACTAGCGGAGACGTTTTGCTACGAGCAGTACTTC

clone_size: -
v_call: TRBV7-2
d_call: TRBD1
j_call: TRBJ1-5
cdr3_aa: CASSLAAGGQGRLSNQPQHF
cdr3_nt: TGTGCCAGCAGCTTAGCCGCGGGGGGACAGGGAAGGTTGAGCAATCAGCCCCAGCATTTT

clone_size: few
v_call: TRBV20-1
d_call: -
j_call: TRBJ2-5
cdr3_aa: CSANSQETQYF
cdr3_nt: TGCAGTGCTAACTCTCAAGAGACCCAGTACTTC

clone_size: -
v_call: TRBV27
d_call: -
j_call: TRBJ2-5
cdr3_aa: CASSRDGGGTRETQYF
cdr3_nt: TGTGCCAGCTCCCGGGACGGGGGCGGCACAAGGGAGACCCAGTACTTC

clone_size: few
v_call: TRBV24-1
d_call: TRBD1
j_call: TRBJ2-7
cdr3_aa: CATSDPRTGQYF
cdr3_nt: TGTGCCACCAGTGATCCCCGGACAGGGCAGTACTTC